The 9 T cell receptor beta chains reported below all come from one sample, sequenced in a study of shared clonotypes between healthy human individuals. Method: immunoSEQ multiplex PCR; TCRdb's copy keeps in-frame clones and lacks some. The table includes about 1,900,000 clones, about 94% detected once. CD45RO-negative CD8 cells positively selected for CCR7 made up the naive population, which excluded terminally differentiated effector memory CD45RA+ cells. Specimen: naive CD8+ T cells sorted from blood. The receptor source for this set is a young man in good health.

Only one count was recorded for this clone. The J gene is TRBJ1-5, the V gene TRBV6-1; possible D gene TRBD1, 6 bases. Per the germline V gene, CDR1 is MNHNS and CDR2 is SASEGT. The V end was cut by 3 bases, the J end by 4 bases, with 16 bases between. The CDR3 sequence is 16 residues long. DNA of the CDR3: TGTGCCAGCAGTGACCGAGGGGGAGACGGGAATCAGCCCCAGCATTTT. Its translation is CASSDRGGDGNQPQHF.

This chain joins TRBV6-5 and TRBJ2-2; the D is unclear. The CDR3 has 16 residues. Germline CDR1 reads MNHEY; CDR2 reads SVGAGI. V lost 4 bases to trimming and J lost 3 bases, with 15 bases between them. CDR3 amino acids: CASSWTLNADTGELFF. The CDR3, as DNA: TGTGCCAGCAGTTGGACCTTGAATGCGGACACCGGGGAGCTGTTTTTT.

As for this clone: The sample holds other DNA sequences that translate to the same CDR3. V and J are TRBV6-1 and TRBJ2-7; TRBD1 agrees at 9 bases. The CDR3 covers 14 residues. The germline V gene encodes CDR1 MNHNS and CDR2 SASEGT. Unmatched junction bases numbered 5, after V lost 2 bases and J lost 6 bases. CDR3 DNA sequence: TGTGCCAGCAGTGAATTGGGGACAGGGACCGAGCAGTACTTC. Translated, it gives CASSELGTGTEQYF.

The chain is built from TRBV12-5 and TRBJ1-2; 8 bases agree with TRBD1. This CDR3 is built from 13 residues. Germline V gives CDR1 LGHNT, CDR2 FRNRAP. After removal of 6 bases from V and 8 bases from J, the junction contained 8 bases not matched to a gene. The CDR3 reads CASGPTGVNGYTF. CDR3 nucleotides: TGTGCTAGTGGACCGACAGGGGTCAACGGCTACACCTTC.

V and J are TRBV9 and TRBJ1-1, with a tentative D call TRBD1 (5 bases). The CDR3 is 12 amino acids. Germline CDR1 SGDLS, CDR2 YYNGEE. V lost 7 bases to trimming and J lost 7 bases, with 14 bases between them. The CDR3 DNA follows: TGTGCCAGCGGCCCTGGGACCGGTGAAGCTTTCTTT. This codes for CASGPGTGEAFF.

The J gene is TRBJ2-3, the V gene TRBV6-6; 11 nucleotides match TRBD2. Germline trimming cut 5 bases from V and 0 bases from J; bases unmatched to any gene: 4. Germline V gives CDR1 MNHNY, CDR2 SVGAGI (reference sequence). This CDR3 has 16 residues. DNA for the CDR3: TGTGCCAGCAGTACTAGCGGGAGATCTAGCACAGATACGCAGTATTTT. Translation gives CASSTSGRSSTDTQYF.

The chain carries TRBV30 and TRBJ2-1; no reliable D call. The length of the CDR3 is 13 residues. Germline lookup yields CDR1 GTSNPN and CDR2 SVGIG (reference sequence). V was pared by 1 base and J by 3 bases, with 7 bases between. The CDR3 region is CAWSGFLYNEQFF. CDR3 DNA sequence: TGTGCCTGGAGTGGTTTTCTCTACAATGAGCAGTTCTTC.

V usage is TRBV25-1 and J usage is TRBJ2-5, with 12 bases that match TRBD2. CDR1 and CDR2 from the germline V gene are MGHDK and SYGVNS. The V and J ends lost 10 bases and 5 bases, in that order; junction bases with no gene match: 5. This CDR3 has 13 residues. CDR3 nucleotide sequence: TGTGCCACCAGACTAGCGGGGGACGAGACCCAGTACTTC. Encoded protein: CATRLAGDETQYF.

CDR3 in amino acids: CASSQVLGRRGETQYF. The DNA for the CDR3 is TGCGCCAGCAGCCAAGTCTTGGGGAGGAGAGGGGAGACCCAGTACTTC. This chain joins TRBV4-3 and TRBJ2-5; D is perhaps TRBD2 (6 bases). Germline CDR1 reads LGHNA; CDR2 reads YSLEER. CDR3 length: 16 residues. V was pared by 1 base and J by 5 bases, with 17 bases between.